Below, 31 T cell receptor beta chains from the same sample are listed, as sequenced in a study of CD8 T cells in ankylosing spondylitis. For these TCRs, the target antigens are not known. Each CDR3 protein gets one entry after TCRdb re-called the 5' RACE reads with MiXCR. The data show over 200,000 distinct CDR3 sequences, around 18% seen once. Findings and limits, study-wide: It appeared that ankylosing spondylitis blood was characterized by a TCR beta motif of fewer than ten highly homologous variants.

The sequencing sample was made of blood, either unsorted or a sorted T cell fraction (not recorded which). The receptors stem from a male donor with ankylosing spondylitis.

V is TRBV7-9 and J is TRBJ2-1; D unresolved. The CDR3 runs 13 residues. The germline CDR1 and CDR2 sequences are SEHNR and FQNEAQ (reference sequence). The V gene lost 2 bases and the J gene lost 7 bases, with 9 bases spanning the gap. The CDR3 loop is CASSLTVGNEQFF. As DNA, the CDR3 is TGTGCCAGCAGCTTAACGGTGGGTAATGAGCAGTTCTTC.

J is TRBJ2-7 and V is TRBV27; unclear D gene. There are 14 residues in the CDR3. The germline gives CDR1 MNHEY, CDR2 SMNVEV (reference sequence). V dropped 3 bases and J dropped 2 bases, with 11 bases sitting between them. CDR3 nucleotide sequence: TGTGCCAGCAGTTTCGTGGGCAGCACCTACGAGCAGTACTTC. Its protein is CASSFVGSTYEQYF.

This clonotype has a handful of counts. The V gene is TRBV6-6, the J gene TRBJ1-1; D ambiguous. The CDR3 is 12 residues long. CDR1 MNHNY and CDR2 SVGAGI come from the germline V gene (reference sequence). V was shortened by 7 bases and J by 4 bases, with 10 bases between the two germline ends. CDR3 amino acids: CASTYSTTEAFF. The CDR3 DNA reads as TGTGCCAGCACCTACAGTACCACTGAAGCTTTCTTT.

The V gene is TRBV7-6, the J gene TRBJ2-3; D gene ambiguous. This CDR3 has 15 amino acids. The V end was cut by 1 base, the J end by 3 bases, with 11 bases between. Germline assignment: CDR1 SGHVS and CDR2 FNYEAQ. The DNA for the CDR3 is TGTGCCAGCAGCTTAGTGGCCAGAAAGACAGATACGCAGTATTTT. Its protein is CASSLVARKTDTQYF.

V gene TRBV7-9 combines with J gene TRBJ2-1; D might be TRBD2 (6 bases). CDR1 is SEHNR, CDR2 FQNEAQ, per germline (reference sequence). This CDR3 is 13 amino acids long. The ends were cut back, 1 base at V and 12 bases at J, with 13 bases in the middle. The CDR3 here is CASSLGPGGWQFF. The CDR3, as DNA: TGTGCCAGCAGCTTAGGCCCCGGGGGATGGCAGTTCTTC.

This clonotype has more than one count but fewer than ten. The rearrangement joins TRBV27 to TRBJ2-3; D might be TRBD1 (6 bases). Germline V lookup: CDR1 MNHEY, CDR2 SMNVEV (reference sequence). The CDR3 sequence is 15 residues long. V was shortened by 4 bases and J by 4 bases, with 15 bases between the two germline ends. DNA of the CDR3: TGTGCCAGCAGTTCCCCAGGGACATTACCAGATACGCAGTATTTT. Residues: CASSSPGTLPDTQYF.

The chain links TRBV5-6 to TRBJ2-1; the match to TRBD1 covers 8 bases. The CDR3 is made up of 17 amino acids. Unmatched junction bases numbered 9, after V lost 0 bases and J lost 4 bases. The germline gives CDR1 SGHDT, CDR2 YYEEEE. The CDR3 here is CASSLAGGSPRYNEQFF. The CDR3 region has the DNA TGTGCCAGCAGCTTGGCAGGGGGCTCGCCCCGGTACAATGAGCAGTTCTTC.

This clonotype was recorded a few times. This chain joins TRBV12-3 or TRBV12-4 and TRBJ2-7, with D perhaps TRBD2 (6 bases). Trimming pared 6 bases from V and 3 bases from J, leaving 12 bases between. The CDR3 covers 13 residues. The CDR3 region has the DNA TGTGCCAGCAGCCCCGGGAGCCACTACGAGCAGTACTTC. Translating it yields CASSPGSHYEQYF.

This clonotype was counted ten times or more. This CDR3 is CASSSAGSVYGYTF. Written as DNA, the CDR3 is TGCGCCAGCAGTAGTGCAGGGAGTGTCTATGGCTACACCTTC. This sequence joins TRBV5-1 and TRBJ1-2, with D possibly being TRBD1 (5 bases). From germline, CDR1 is SGHRS and CDR2 YFSETQ. V gave up 5 bases and J gave up 4 bases, with 15 bases separating them. This CDR3 is 14 amino acids long.

This clonotype was seen only a few times. The chain recombines TRBV28 with TRBJ1-1; unclear D gene. Trimming took 5 bases from V and 4 from J, leaving 11 bases between them. This CDR3 has 13 amino acids. Germline values: CDR1 MDHEN, CDR2 SYDVKM. DNA for the CDR3: TGTGCCAGCAGTGACTACTTCGGCACTGAAGCTTTCTTT. As protein: CASSDYFGTEAFF.

This chain connects TRBV7-9 to TRBJ2-7; TRBD1 matches 8 bases. Germline values: CDR1 SEHNR, CDR2 FQNEAQ (reference sequence). V shed 2 bases and J 0 bases; nucleotides not matched to a gene: 6. This CDR3 has 16 residues. This CDR3 is CASSLKTGTGSYEQYF. The CDR3 DNA reads as TGTGCCAGCAGCTTAAAAACCGGGACAGGCTCCTACGAGCAGTACTTC.

This clonotype was observed a handful of times. The chain recombines TRBV28 with TRBJ2-2; 11 bases are shared with TRBD2. J was trimmed by 6 bases and V by 5 bases; bases with no gene match: 5. Germline V gene lookup returns CDR1 MDHEN and CDR2 SYDVKM. The CDR3 has 15 residues. CDR3 nucleotides: TGTGCCAGCAGTCTCGGGACTAGCGGCCCCGGGGAGCTGTTTTTT. Translating gives CASSLGTSGPGELFF.

This rearrangement joins TRBV7-2 to TRBJ2-3; D unresolved. The CDR3 totals 13 residues. V was pared by 1 base and J by 4 bases, with 6 bases between. The germline V gene encodes CDR1 SGHTA and CDR2 FQGNSA. The CDR3 region is CASSLVGSDTQYF. CDR3 sequence (DNA): TGTGCCAGCAGCTTAGTTGGCTCAGATACGCAGTATTTT.

A few counts support this clonotype. CDR3 sequence reads: CASSSLAGENYEQYF. The DNA for the CDR3 is TGCGCCAGCAGTTCACTAGCGGGGGAAAACTACGAGCAGTACTTC. The rearrangement joins TRBV10-2 to TRBJ2-7; 11 bases are a match to TRBD2. V lost 5 bases, J lost 3 bases, and 6 bases stayed unmatched. Germline V gene sequence: CDR1 WSHSY, CDR2 SAAADI. CDR3 size: 15 residues.

The chain has TRBV3-1 and TRBJ2-7; D remains ambiguous. The CDR3 covers 15 residues. Germline CDR1 and CDR2: LGHDT and YNNKEL (reference sequence). V lost 2 bases and J 0 bases, leaving 11 bases between the germline ends. Here the CDR3 reads CASSQIRQHSYEQYF. CDR3 nucleotide sequence: TGTGCCAGCAGCCAAATCCGGCAACACTCCTACGAGCAGTACTTC.

This clonotype turned up a few times. Germline is not matched at one junction end, which may reflect a read error. The V gene is TRBV4-3, the J gene TRBJ1-1, with D possibly TRBD1 on 6 matching bases. Germline V CDR1 and CDR2: LGHNA, YSLEER. This CDR3 is built from 15 residues. The chain's CDR3 is CASSQLTQGNTEASF. Written as DNA, the CDR3 is TGCGCCAGCAGCCAATTGACTCAGGGGAACACTGAAGCTTCCTTT.

This chain connects TRBV21-1 to TRBJ1-1; the D segment call TRBD1 is taken from the table without a DNA check. TRBV21-1 corresponds to a pseudogene. The CDR3 is 15 amino acids. In DNA form, the CDR3 reads TGTGCCAGCAGCAAAAGGGGGGAATTGAACACTGAAGCTTTCTTT. Its protein is CASSKRGELNTEAFF.

This sequence joins TRBV11-2 and TRBJ2-2; tentative D call: TRBD2 (7 bases). With 2 bases removed from V and 3 bases from J, the gap between germline ends came to 16 bases. CDR3 size: 17 residues. The germline V gene has CDR1 SGHAT and CDR2 FQNNGV. CDR3 loop: CASSLIMGGQDTGELFF. DNA of the CDR3: TGTGCCAGCAGCTTAATAATGGGGGGGCAGGACACCGGGGAGCTGTTTTTT.

The V and J genes are TRBV28 and TRBJ1-5, with no clear D. In germline, CDR1 is MDHEN, CDR2 SYDVKM. The germline V and J ends were trimmed by 6 bases and 1 base, with 16 bases remaining between them. The CDR3 covers 16 residues. The chain's CDR3 is CASSLEADVSNQPQHF. DNA of the CDR3: TGTGCCAGCAGCTTGGAAGCGGACGTCAGCAATCAGCCCCAGCATTTT.

The chain carries TRBV27 and TRBJ2-1; possibly TRBD1 or TRBD2 for D (5 bases each). Germline CDR1 is MNHEY and CDR2 is SMNVEV (reference sequence). The length of the CDR3 is 13 residues. Trimming removed 6 bases from V and 8 bases from J, with 14 bases in between. This CDR3 reads CASSDGGSDEQFF. The CDR3 coding sequence is TGTGCCAGCAGCGATGGGGGTAGCGATGAGCAGTTCTTC.

The rearrangement joins TRBV7-9 to TRBJ2-7; TRBD1 matches 10 bases. The CDR3 consists of 14 residues. Germline V gene data show CDR1 as SEHNR and CDR2 as FQNEAQ (reference sequence). J lost 5 bases, V lost 5 bases, and 6 bases had no gene match. This CDR3 reads CASSPRDRGDEQYF. The DNA for the CDR3 is TGTGCCAGCAGCCCTCGGGACAGGGGAGACGAGCAGTACTTC. The entire variable domain, with the rest obtained from reference TRBV7-9 and TRBJ2-7, is as follows: DTGVSQNPRHKITKRGQNVTFRCDPISEHNRLYWYRQTLGQGPEFLTYFQNEAQLEKSRLLSDRFSAERPKGSFSTLEIQRTEQGDSAMYLCASSPRDRGDEQYFGPGTRLTVT.

The genes are TRBV28 and TRBJ2-7; D unclear. The CDR3 is 15 residues long. Per the germline V gene, CDR1 is MDHEN and CDR2 is SYDVKM. V lost 5 bases and J lost 4, with 18 bases in between. For the CDR3, the DNA is TGTGCCAGCAGTCTTGCCCAACTTCTGAATTACGAGCAGTACTTC. This gives the protein CASSLAQLLNYEQYF.

This clonotype came up a few times. J is TRBJ1-1 and V is TRBV5-5; D is ambiguous. Trimming stripped 7 bases from V and 4 bases from J, with 8 bases between. This CDR3 contains 11 residues. Germline V gives CDR1 SGHKS, CDR2 YYEKEE (reference sequence). CDR3 amino acids: CASSHVTEAFF. The CDR3 nucleotides are TGTGCCAGCTCACACGTCACTGAAGCTTTCTTT.

V and J are TRBV6-1 and TRBJ2-7, with D hard to call. Germline-derived CDR1 and CDR2 are MNHNS and SASEGT. Between the trimmed V and J ends, which lost 7 bases and 3 bases, there was a span of 16 bases. CDR3 length: 14 residues. CDR3: CASTSDTLVYEQYF. CDR3 bases: TGTGCCAGCACTAGTGACACTCTTGTCTACGAGCAGTACTTC.

This clonotype was found many times. The chain carries TRBV12-3 or TRBV12-4 and TRBJ2-7; D is ambiguous. The CDR3 runs to 12 residues. V was cut by 7 bases and J by 3 bases, with 10 bases left in between. In nucleotides, the CDR3 is TGTGCCAGCACCTCGGACGGCTACGAGCAGTACTTC. It codes for CASTSDGYEQYF.

This clonotype has a handful of counts. The V and J genes are TRBV4-2 and TRBJ2-5; 7 bases map to TRBD2. Trimming took 0 bases from V and 0 from J; bases not matched to a gene: 16. The germline gives CDR1 LGHNA, CDR2 YNFKEQ. There are 20 residues in the CDR3. DNA for the CDR3: TGTGCCAGCAGCCAAGATCCCCCCGGGAGGACCCTCCCTTACCAAGAGACCCAGTACTTC. Translation: CASSQDPPGRTLPYQETQYF.

The chain links TRBV29-1 to TRBJ2-7; 9 bases agree with TRBD1. Germline CDR1 and CDR2: SQVTM and ANQGSEA. CDR3 length: 16 residues. Trimming at V came to 7 bases and at J to 1 base, leaving 14 bases not matched to a gene. The CDR3 spells CSAETPGQGFSYEQYF. The CDR3 DNA is TGCAGCGCTGAGACCCCGGGACAGGGCTTTTCCTACGAGCAGTACTTC.

The CDR3 sequence: CSAGGYEAFF. DNA of the CDR3: TGCAGCGCCGGGGGCTATGAAGCTTTCTTT. The rearrangement uses TRBV20-1 and TRBJ1-1; D may be TRBD1 (6 bases). The germline gives CDR1 DFQATT, CDR2 SNEGSKA (reference sequence). The CDR3 loop spans 10 amino acids.

This chain joins TRBV5-6 and TRBJ2-1; the match to TRBD1 covers 9 bases. In germline, CDR1 is SGHDT, CDR2 YYEEEE. The CDR3 is 19 residues long. Unmatched junction bases numbered 17, after V lost 2 bases and J lost 5 bases. CDR3 residues: CASSLQGAVLAGADNEQFF. The DNA of the CDR3 is TGTGCCAGCAGCTTACAGGGGGCTGTCTTGGCGGGGGCTGACAATGAGCAGTTCTTC.

This clonotype was observed at least ten times. The chain has TRBV12-3 or TRBV12-4 and TRBJ2-3; D is possibly TRBD1 or TRBD2 (5 bases each). This CDR3 spans 10 amino acids. Trimming removed 5 bases at V and 8 bases at J, with 5 bases between. The CDR3 reads CASSGGTQYF. The DNA for the CDR3 is TGTGCCAGCAGTGGGGGTACGCAGTATTTT.

V gene TRBV5-1 combines with J gene TRBJ2-7; TRBD1 matches at 9 bases. In germline, CDR1 is SGHRS, CDR2 YFSETQ. The ends lost 3 bases at V and 0 bases at J; junction bases unmatched: 4. The CDR3 sequence is 15 residues long. The CDR3 is CASSYGTGSSYEQYF. DNA for the CDR3: TGCGCCAGCAGCTACGGGACAGGGTCCTCCTACGAGCAGTACTTC.